These 2 T cell receptor beta chains originate from one sample sequenced in a study of neurological immune-mediated disorders (dated 2019 in TCRdb). Receptor libraries were prepared by 5' RACE. The instrument given in TCRdb is Illumina HiSeq 2500. TCRdb took the public reads, trimmed them with fastp at Q25, ran MiXCR for clone calling and kept in-frame beta chains. Every distinct CDR3 protein forms one entry, paired with its most common genes and DNA. For this sample there are some 57,000 distinct CDR3 sequences; 4% to 5.5% appear just once. The ten largest clones take up about 3.2% of the sample. The specimen sequenced was PBMCs. These receptors all stem from a woman in her forties or fifties with multiple sclerosis.

Ten or more counts support this clonotype. V and J are TRBV5-1 and TRBJ1-1; no definite D call. Trimming took 4 bases from V and 1 from J, leaving 20 bases between them. This CDR3 has 17 residues. Germline values: CDR1 SGHRS, CDR2 YFSETQ. In DNA form, the CDR3 reads TGCGCCAGCAGCCCGGTGGGATCCTCCCACCGGAACACTGAAGCTTTCTTT. This encodes CASSPVGSSHRNTEAFF.

The chain recombines TRBV5-1 with TRBJ2-7; no clear D. CDR1 is SGHRS, CDR2 YFSETQ, per germline. V was cut by 5 bases and J by 0 bases, with 3 bases left in between. The CDR3 runs 11 residues. The CDR3 sequence: CASRNSYEQYV. Written as DNA, the CDR3 is TGCGCCAGCAGAAACTCCTACGAGCAGTACGTC.